This entry describes one T cell receptor beta chain. No antigen is known for it. This specimen belongs to a study of OX40 agonist ivuxolimab in advanced cancers. At the level of the study: Dose-escalation subjects each had hepatocellular carcinoma, melanoma, renal cell or head and neck cancer. Study-wide findings and caveats: Dosing at 0.1 to 3.0 mg/kg was accompanied by clonal expansion of CD4+ and CD8+ blood T cells by week 6.

Germline V CDR1 and CDR2: MRHNA, SNTAGT. V was trimmed by 6 bases and J by 4 bases, leaving 15 bases between them. The CDR3 runs 15 residues. Method: immunoSEQ multiplex PCR; TCRdb's copy keeps in-frame clones and lacks some. The sample includes roughly 70,000 clones, over 80% of them seen just once. V and J are TRBV6-4 and TRBJ1-4, with a tentative D call TRBD1 (5 bases). The clonotype originates from an adult with an advanced solid tumor such as melanoma, head and neck, liver or kidney cancer. The material sequenced was CD4+ or CD8+ T cells sorted from blood, taken in a trial of the OX40 agonist ivuxolimab. CDR3 nucleotide sequence: TGTGCCAGCAGGGCCGGGACGTCTAATAATGAAAAACTGTTTTTT. This sequence encodes CASRAGTSNNEKLFF.